This T cell receptor (beta chain) was sequenced for a study of cytomegalovirus exposure and HLA in healthy donors. Researchers ran the PCR with 60 Vbeta and 13 Jbeta primers. TCRdb's copy holds only in-frame clones and misses some; the assay was immunoSEQ multiplex PCR. The sample includes 150,000 to 200,000 clones, about 80% of them seen just once. Study outcomes and limitations: Most TCR beta V segments were productive about 90% or about 30% of the time in an earlier analysis.

Details on this clone: Antigen: not known. One junction end disagrees with the germline gene, perhaps due to a read error.

The CDR3 totals 12 residues. The germline V gene encodes CDR1 SEHNR and CDR2 FQNEAQ (reference sequence). The J gene is TRBJ1-1, the V gene TRBV7-9; 7 bases are shared with TRBD1. This receptor was obtained from a woman between 45 and 65 years old in good health and CMV-seronegative. Sequencing input: PBMCs. The CDR3, as DNA: TGTTCCAGCAGCAGGGACAGTTCGGAAGCTTTCTTT. Amino acid sequence: CSSSRDSSEAFF.